The 26 T cell receptor beta chains below were found in one sample sequenced in a study of patients and donors after allogeneic stem cell transplantation. TCRdb re-called the RT-PCR reads with MiXCR, one entry per CDR3 protein. The sample lists about 410,000 distinct CDR3 sequences; roughly 17% were seen once. The source material was blood, either unsorted or a sorted T cell fraction (not recorded which). The receptors here all came from a human donor who was either an allogeneic HSCT recipient or a stem cell or donor lymphocyte infusion donor (not recorded which). It is not recorded whose cells these are; they may come from a transplant donor.

The rearrangement uses TRBV6-2 or TRBV6-3 and TRBJ2-1, with TRBD2 identical over 11 bases. Germline CDR1 is MNHEY and CDR2 is SVGEGT. V was pared by 5 bases and J by 2 bases, with 5 bases of the junction left unmatched. This CDR3 has 16 residues. The CDR3 coding sequence is TGTGCCAGCAGTAGACTAGCGGGACAAACCTACAATGAGCAGTTCTTC. It yields the protein CASSRLAGQTYNEQFF.

This clonotype was found many times. This chain uses TRBV12-3 or TRBV12-4 with TRBJ2-4; 10 bases agree with TRBD1. With 3 bases clipped from V and 7 bases from J, the junction kept 0 bases outside the gene matches. CDR3 length: 13 residues. The CDR3 DNA reads TGTGCCAGCAGTTTGGACAGGGGGAACATTCAGTACTTC. It specifies CASSLDRGNIQYF.

This clonotype was seen a handful of times. This sequence joins TRBV28 and TRBJ2-1; D ambiguous. Germline CDR1 and CDR2: MDHEN and SYDVKM. V lost 1 base, J lost 0 bases, and 10 bases lay in between. CDR3 length equals 16 residues. Here the CDR3 DNA reads TGTGCCAGCAGTTTATCCGGCCCTAGCTCCTACAATGAGCAGTTCTTC. This encodes CASSLSGPSSYNEQFF.

This clonotype was observed a few times. The gene calls are TRBV21-1 and TRBJ2-1; the tabulated D call, TRBD2, remains unverified against the DNA. TRBV21-1 is a pseudogene locus. The CDR3 spans 17 residues. The CDR3 DNA reads TGTGCCAGCAGCAAAGCGGTTGCTAGCGGAGAATACAATGAGCAGTTCTTC. As protein: CASSKAVASGEYNEQFF.

This clonotype was picked up a small number of times. The genes are TRBV14 and TRBJ2-3; no definite D call. This CDR3 is built from 13 residues. CDR1 is SGHDN and CDR2 is FVKESK in the germline V gene. The V end was cut by 4 bases, the J end by 11 bases, with 16 bases between. CDR3 nucleotide sequence: TGTGCCAGCAGCCTATCCCTTTCGGTTGGGCAGTATTTT. Translated, it gives CASSLSLSVGQYF.

This clonotype was counted only a few times. The chain employs TRBV20-1 and TRBJ2-5; 8 bases map to TRBD2. CDR3 size: 14 residues. From germline, CDR1 is DFQATT and CDR2 SNEGSKA (reference sequence). V shed 6 bases, J shed 6 bases, and the junction held 12 bases outside the gene matches. The CDR3 DNA follows: TGCAGTGCCTCCTTAGGGACTAGACTCCAGACCCAGTACTTC. This encodes CSASLGTRLQTQYF.

This rearrangement joins TRBV30 to TRBJ1-1; 8 nucleotides line up with TRBD1. V gave up 2 bases and J gave up 6 bases; unmatched junction bases: 11. Germline V CDR1 and CDR2: GTSNPN, SVGIG (reference sequence). The CDR3 extends over 15 amino acids. The CDR3 DNA follows: TGTGCCTGGAGTTGGCCAGGGGGCGCGTATTCTGAAGCTTTCTTT. Encoded protein: CAWSWPGGAYSEAFF.

The chain joins TRBV30 to TRBJ2-1, with D possibly being TRBD2 (6 bases). This CDR3 is built from 12 residues. The germline V gene has CDR1 GTSNPN and CDR2 SVGIG (reference sequence). V was pared by 4 bases and J by 7 bases, with 11 bases between. This chain's CDR3 is CAWTGRKNEQFF. The CDR3 nucleotides read TGTGCCTGGACAGGGAGGAAGAATGAGCAGTTCTTC.

This chain uses TRBV20-1 with TRBJ2-7; D perhaps matches TRBD2 (6 bases). CDR3 size: 15 residues. The V gene lost 0 bases and the J gene lost 11 bases, with 23 bases spanning the gap. Germline V gene sequence: CDR1 DFQATT, CDR2 SNEGSKA (reference sequence). For the CDR3, the DNA is TGCAGTGCTAGAGATCCTGGAGGGGCAGGGATGAAAGAGTACTTC. Its protein product is CSARDPGGAGMKEYF.

This clonotype has more than one count but fewer than ten. This chain uses TRBV4-2 with TRBJ1-2, with 7 positions matching TRBD1. The germline CDR1 and CDR2 sequences are LGHNA and YNFKEQ. J gave up 4 bases and V 3 bases, and 17 bases lay outside the gene matches. The CDR3 has 18 residues. The CDR3 region has the DNA TGTGCCAGCAGCCACCTTGAGGGGGCCCTCCGGCTTTTCTATGGCTACACCTTC. It translates to CASSHLEGALRLFYGYTF.

This clonotype was picked up many times. The chain carries TRBV4-1 and TRBJ2-3; D remains unclear. V was shortened by 0 bases and J by 6 bases, with 4 bases between the two germline ends. Germline V gene lookup returns CDR1 MGHRA and CDR2 YSYEKL. The CDR3 spans 12 residues. CDR3 sequence reads: CASSQDGDTQYF. CDR3 in DNA: TGCGCCAGCAGCCAAGACGGGGATACGCAGTATTTT.

A few counts support this clonotype. The DNA of the CDR3 is TGTGCCCCGACCGCGTGGGGTGAAAACCAAGAGACCCAGTACTTC. Translation: CAPTAWGENQETQYF. The chain joins TRBV9 to TRBJ2-5, with no clear D. CDR3 length: 15 residues. Trimming removed 10 bases from V and 0 bases from J, with 19 bases in between. The germline V gene encodes CDR1 SGDLS and CDR2 YYNGEE.

The chain carries TRBV7-2 and TRBJ1-5, with TRBD1 matching over 8 bases. The CDR3 contains 17 residues. J lost 4 bases, V lost 1 base, and 9 bases had no gene match. Germline CDR1 is SGHTA and CDR2 is FQGNSA. The CDR3 is CASSLGAQGARNQPQHF. As DNA, the CDR3 is TGTGCCAGCAGCTTAGGAGCCCAGGGGGCCCGGAATCAGCCCCAGCATTTT.

The sample holds a few counts of this clonotype. The chain has TRBV12-3 or TRBV12-4 and TRBJ1-4; D ambiguous. V was trimmed by 3 bases and J by 5 bases, leaving 10 bases between them. This CDR3 contains 14 residues. CDR3 coding DNA: TGTGCCAGCAGTTTGGTCGGAGCGAATGAAAAACTGTTTTTT. Protein: CASSLVGANEKLFF.

The chain has TRBV10-3 and TRBJ2-3; 12 bases agree with TRBD2. Trimming at V came to 2 bases and at J to 5 bases, leaving 11 bases not matched to a gene. The CDR3 is 18 residues long. In germline, CDR1 is ENHRY, CDR2 SYGVKD. DNA for the CDR3: TGTGCCATCAGTGAGCCGGGACTAGCGGGCCCGGCGGGAGATACGCAGTATTTT. It codes for CAISEPGLAGPAGDTQYF.

This clonotype has more than one count but fewer than ten. The V and J genes are TRBV7-2 and TRBJ1-4, with TRBD1 matching 10 bases. There are 14 residues in the CDR3. Trimming took 5 bases from V and 7 from J; bases not matched to a gene: 4. The germline gives CDR1 SGHTA, CDR2 FQGNSA. The CDR3 DNA follows: TGTGCCAGCAGCCGGACAGGGGGAGGTGAAAAACTGTTTTTT. This encodes CASSRTGGGEKLFF.

This clonotype was seen repeatedly, ten times or more. The chain recombines TRBV25-1 with TRBJ1-1; unclear D gene. With 2 bases removed from V and 10 bases from J, the gap between germline ends came to 2 bases. This CDR3 has 9 amino acids. Per germline, CDR1 MGHDK and CDR2 SYGVNS. The CDR3 DNA sequence: TGTGCCAGCAGTGAACGAGCTTTCTTT. It yields the protein CASSERAFF.

The chain is built from TRBV7-9 and TRBJ2-7; TRBD1 agrees at 8 bases. Germline V gene sequence: CDR1 SEHNR, CDR2 FQNEAQ (reference sequence). The CDR3 runs to 17 residues. V was pared by 3 bases and J by 3 bases, with 13 bases of the junction left unmatched. DNA of the CDR3: TGTGCCAGCAGCTTCCCACCTCAGGGGGCCAGGGACTACGAGCAGTACTTC. This sequence encodes CASSFPPQGARDYEQYF.

This clonotype was found a few times. This chain uses TRBV4-1 with TRBJ2-7; D may correspond to TRBD1 or TRBD2 (5 bases each). V was trimmed by 1 base and J by 6 bases, leaving 13 bases between them. Germline assignment: CDR1 MGHRA and CDR2 YSYEKL. The CDR3 is 14 amino acids. The CDR3 DNA follows: TGCGCCAGCAGCCAAGTGGGACCCCCATCCGAGCAGTACTTC. Its translation is CASSQVGPPSEQYF.

This clonotype was counted only a few times. The J gene is TRBJ1-1, the V gene TRBV4-2; D possibly corresponds to TRBD1 (5 bases). Trimming took 4 bases from V and 8 from J, leaving 23 bases between them. There are 16 residues in the CDR3. CDR1 LGHNA and CDR2 YNFKEQ come from the germline V gene. The CDR3 region has the DNA TGTGCCAGCAGCCCACTGTCCGGGGGGTACACCCAAGAAGCTTTCTTT. Residues: CASSPLSGGYTQEAFF.

This clonotype was observed a few times. CDR3 protein: CASSLALGAGYGYTF. The CDR3 nucleotides read TGTGCCAGCAGCTTAGCCCTTGGGGCGGGATATGGCTACACCTTC. The chain recombines TRBV7-2 with TRBJ1-2, with a weak D call TRBD1 (5 bases). Trimming removed 0 bases from V and 5 bases from J, with 13 bases in between. The CDR3 is 15 residues long. The germline gives CDR1 SGHTA, CDR2 FQGNSA.

The chain employs TRBV7-9 and TRBJ1-2; 7 positions agree with TRBD1. J gave up 3 bases and V 4 bases, and 5 bases lay outside the gene matches. CDR1 and CDR2 from the germline V gene are SEHNR and FQNEAQ (reference sequence). This CDR3 is built from 14 residues. The CDR3 coding sequence is TGTGCCAGCAGCTACAGGGGTTCAGACTATGGCTACACCTTC. Translating gives CASSYRGSDYGYTF.

This rearrangement joins TRBV6-1 to TRBJ1-1, with D perhaps TRBD1 (5 bases). The CDR3 contains 16 residues. Trimming took off 0 bases at V and 1 base at J, with 12 bases between the two ends. The germline gives CDR1 MNHNS, CDR2 SASEGT. The CDR3 here is CASSEATQGWNTEAFF. DNA of the CDR3: TGTGCCAGCAGTGAAGCTACGCAGGGATGGAACACTGAAGCTTTCTTT.

This clonotype was counted at least ten times. The chain couples TRBV12-3 or TRBV12-4 to TRBJ2-7, with 12 bases that match TRBD2. The J segment lost 4 bases and the V segment lost 5 bases, leaving 9 bases of the junction unmatched. The CDR3 is made up of 16 amino acids. CDR3 sequence reads: CASSPTGTSGWYEQYF. CDR3 DNA: TGTGCCAGCAGTCCGACCGGGACTAGCGGGTGGTACGAGCAGTACTTC.

The chain combines TRBV18 with TRBJ2-1; D is ambiguous. Looked up from germline, CDR1 is KGHSH and CDR2 is LQKENI. V lost 3 bases to trimming and J lost 4 bases, with 7 bases between them. CDR3 size: 13 residues. The CDR3, as DNA: TGTGCCAGCTCACCCCTAAAATACAATGAGCAGTTCTTC. As protein: CASSPLKYNEQFF. The full variable domain, rest sourced from reference TRBV18 and TRBJ2-1, is NAGVMQNPRHLVRRRGQEARLRCSPMKGHSHVYWYRQLPEEGLKFMVYLQKENIIDESGMPKERFSAEFPKEGPSILRIQQVVRGDSAAYFCASSPLKYNEQFFGPGTRLTVL.

This clonotype occurred a few times. The chain combines TRBV9 with TRBJ1-2; the D gene is possibly TRBD1 (5 bases). Deletions cut 4 bases from V and 4 bases from J, with 14 bases between. CDR3 size: 14 residues. Germline CDR1 and CDR2: SGDLS and YYNGEE. As DNA, the CDR3 is TGTGCCAGCAGCCCTCGACAGCAAATCTATGGCTACACCTTC. Translated: CASSPRQQIYGYTF.